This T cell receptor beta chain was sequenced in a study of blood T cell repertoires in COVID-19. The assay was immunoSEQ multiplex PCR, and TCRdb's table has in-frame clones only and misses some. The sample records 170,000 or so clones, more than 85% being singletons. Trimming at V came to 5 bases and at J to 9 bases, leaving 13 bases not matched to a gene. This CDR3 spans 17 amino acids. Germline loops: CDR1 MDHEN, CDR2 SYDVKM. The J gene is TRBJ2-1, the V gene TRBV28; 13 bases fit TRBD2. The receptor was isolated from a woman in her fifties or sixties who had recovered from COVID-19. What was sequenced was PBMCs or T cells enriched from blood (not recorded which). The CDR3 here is CASSPTSGRPHRGEQFF. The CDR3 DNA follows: TGTGCCAGCAGTCCGACTAGCGGGAGGCCCCATAGGGGTGAGCAGTTCTTC.